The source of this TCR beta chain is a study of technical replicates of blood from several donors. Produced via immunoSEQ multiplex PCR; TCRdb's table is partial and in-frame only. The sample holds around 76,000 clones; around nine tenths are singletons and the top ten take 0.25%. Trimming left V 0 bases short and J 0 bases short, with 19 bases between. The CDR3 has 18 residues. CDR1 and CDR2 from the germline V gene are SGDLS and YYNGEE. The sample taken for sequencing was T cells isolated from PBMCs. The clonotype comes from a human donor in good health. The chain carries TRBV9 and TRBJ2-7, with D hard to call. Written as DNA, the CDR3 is TGTGCCAGCAGCGTAGCTATAGCAGATTCTATTAACTCCTACGAGCAGTACTTC. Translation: CASSVAIADSINSYEQYF.